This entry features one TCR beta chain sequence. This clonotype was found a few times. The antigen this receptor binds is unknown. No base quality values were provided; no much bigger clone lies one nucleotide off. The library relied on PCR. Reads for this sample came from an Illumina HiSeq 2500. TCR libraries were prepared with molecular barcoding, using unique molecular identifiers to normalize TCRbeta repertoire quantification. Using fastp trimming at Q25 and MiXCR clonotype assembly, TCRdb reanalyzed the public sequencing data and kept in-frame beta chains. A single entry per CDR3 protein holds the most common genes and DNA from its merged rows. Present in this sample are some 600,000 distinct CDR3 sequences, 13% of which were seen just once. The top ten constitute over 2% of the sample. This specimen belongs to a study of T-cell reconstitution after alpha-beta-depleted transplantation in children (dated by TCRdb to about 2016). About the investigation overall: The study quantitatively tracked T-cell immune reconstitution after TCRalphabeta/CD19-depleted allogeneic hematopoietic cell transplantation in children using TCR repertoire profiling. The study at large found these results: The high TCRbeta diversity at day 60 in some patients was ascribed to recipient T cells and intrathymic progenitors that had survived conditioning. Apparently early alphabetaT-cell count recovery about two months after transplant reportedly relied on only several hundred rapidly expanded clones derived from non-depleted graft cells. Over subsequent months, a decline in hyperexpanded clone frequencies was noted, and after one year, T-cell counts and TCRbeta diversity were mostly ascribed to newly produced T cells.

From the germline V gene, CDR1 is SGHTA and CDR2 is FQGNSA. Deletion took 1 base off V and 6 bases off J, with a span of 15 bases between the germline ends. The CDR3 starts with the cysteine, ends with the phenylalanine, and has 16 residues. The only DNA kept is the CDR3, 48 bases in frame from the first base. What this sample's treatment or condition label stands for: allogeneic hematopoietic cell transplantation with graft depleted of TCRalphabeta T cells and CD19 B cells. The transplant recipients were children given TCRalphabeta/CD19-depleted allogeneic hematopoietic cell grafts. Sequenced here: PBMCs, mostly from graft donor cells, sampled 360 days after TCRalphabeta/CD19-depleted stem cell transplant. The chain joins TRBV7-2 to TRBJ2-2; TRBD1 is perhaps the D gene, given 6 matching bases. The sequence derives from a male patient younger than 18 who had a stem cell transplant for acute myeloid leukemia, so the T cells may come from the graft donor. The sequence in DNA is TGTGCCAGCAGCTTAGGGCAGGGTAGACAGGCCGGGGAGCTGTTTTTT. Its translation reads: CASSLGQGRQAGELFF.